Each of the 2 T cell receptor beta chains below was sequenced from the same sample in a study of T cells in Graves' hyperthyroidism and ophthalmopathy. Researchers amplified the TCR beta CDR3 regions from RNA transcripts. TCR CDR3 underwent first-round RT-PCR with the HTBI primer set. TCRdb reprocessed the multiplex PCR reads with MiXCR, giving one entry per CDR3 protein. The table lists over 300,000 distinct CDR3 sequences, around 13% of them singletons. Sample: blood. The receptor source for this set is a woman aged 40 to 50 with Graves' ophthalmopathy.

This clonotype was detected ten times or more. The chain employs TRBV6-1 and TRBJ1-3; D not resolved. Germline V gene sequence: CDR1 MNHNS, CDR2 SASEGT. The CDR3 is 13 residues long. V was shortened by 7 bases and J by 7 bases, with 14 bases between the two germline ends. The CDR3 protein is CASNSGVMNTIYF. CDR3 sequence (DNA): TGTGCCAGCAACTCCGGGGTCATGAACACCATATATTTT.

This chain links TRBV29-1 with TRBJ2-2; D is ambiguous. Germline lookup yields CDR1 SQVTM and CDR2 ANQGSEA. Trimming removed 2 bases at V and 7 bases at J, with 5 bases between. This CDR3 has 11 residues. The CDR3 sequence: CSVERIGELFF. The CDR3 bases are TGCAGCGTTGAACGTATCGGGGAGCTGTTTTTT.